Included here is one T cell receptor (beta chain) sequence, with context. Its specific antigen is unknown. There are no base qualities to consult, and no much larger clone falls within one base. The library was generated by the immunoSEQ multiplex PCR assay. A mixture of 60 forward primers for TCR Vbeta segments and 13 reverse primers for TCR Jbeta segments was used in the multiplex PCR. The CDR3 region of rearranged TCR beta genes was amplified from genomic DNA with a multiplex PCR assay. The amplified TCR beta libraries were sequenced on the Illumina HiSeq System as 87-base-pair reads. The original methods were these. Across the 600 to 700 repertoires, a later analysis counted some 80 million unique TCR beta chains, approximately 10 million of which were shared by at least two donors. Raw reads were error-corrected and collapsed into unique sequences with a nearest-neighbor algorithm that merged closely related sequences to remove PCR and sequencing errors. CDR3 sequences were aligned to IMGT reference sequences to assign V, D and J gene segments. For a sequence to be retained, at least a six-nucleotide match to both a V gene segment and a J gene segment was required. A rearrangement counted as productive if the CDR3 had no stop codons and remained in frame with V and J, and every other rearrangement counted as non-productive. CDR3 was defined according to IMGT convention as the region running from the second conserved V-encoded cysteine to the conserved J-encoded phenylalanine. Sequences without an unambiguous match to a single V gene segment were excluded from the earlier analysis of about 600 of the donors. In an earlier analysis of some 590 of the donors, a V segment was called functional when productive rearrangements were above 56.7%, and segregating when the standard deviation between donors exceeded 5%. To diagnose cytomegalovirus status from the catalog of TCR beta chain sequences, a statistical classification framework was built. A later analysis assigned V and J genes by comparing TCR nucleotide sequences with IMGT/GENE-DB human TR gene sequences. Using the TCRdist pipeline, a later analysis assigned CDR3 sequences along with most-parsimonious VDJ recombination scenarios. In a later analysis, each TCR beta chain was defined by its CDR3 amino acid sequence together with its V-gene family, and reads without a unique V-gene family were excluded. As a way to deal with suspected cross-contamination and a sequencing artifact, a later analysis dropped under 600 nucleotide sequences that were highly shared and had low generation probability. In a later analysis, a clonal expansion index for each public chain was calculated from normalized within-repertoire ranks of inferred template counts. Generation probabilities in a later analysis came from a VDJ recombination model fitted to out-of-frame rearrangements, and those results were checked against IGoR. In a later analysis, hypergeometric tests were used to score TCR-TCR, TCR-HLA and TCR-CMV co-occurrence, with a repertoire-size bias correction applied to TCR pairs. To estimate false discovery rates, a later analysis permuted the HLA or CMV assignments 20 times. In a later analysis, co-occurring TCRs were grouped using DBSCAN, with TCRdist sequence similarity added in when clustering inside HLA-allele-positive subsets. Repertoires with fewer than 30,000 or more than 120,000 public chains were left out of co-occurrence clustering, as were about 5 repertoires with anomalous nucleotide sharing. The table was pulled from immuneACCESS by TCRdb, which kept in-frame rearrangements only. Such tables lose some clones; where checked, under half of the loss comes from unresolved V genes, and the rest has no known cause. The D gene and trimming were derived from the DNA, and the V and J assignments and clone size from that table. The sample records around 200,000 clones, around 79% of which are singletons. 1.5% to 2% of the sample is taken by the ten largest.

The data originate from a study of cytomegalovirus exposure and HLA in healthy donors (dated by TCRdb to the late 2010s). In terms of the full investigation: An earlier analysis of roughly 500 of the donors reported approximately 290 Gb of sequence data and 100 million to 130 million unique TCR beta sequences from about 179 million T cells. An early release that covered roughly 600 HLA-typed donors contained around 300 gigabases of sequencing data and some 87 million unique TCR sequences. The genetic ancestry cluster associated with self-reported Caucasian donors included over 80% of the 398 genotyped donors. The study was designed to test whether signatures of past pathogen exposure could be identified by cataloging public T cell receptors. The T cell repertoires of under 750 subjects were profiled by immunosequencing and related to cytomegalovirus serostatus. Besides the first cohort of 550 to 750 subjects, a separate validation cohort made up of over a hundred different subjects was used. To predict cytomegalovirus infection status, the study combined high-throughput TCR immunosequencing, statistical association of individual TCRs with disease status, and machine learning. In a later analysis, previously published TCR beta repertoires from some 640 donors were re-analyzed and high-resolution HLA genotyping was added so that TCR occurrence patterns could be studied. Rather than using new phenotypic data, the later analysis identified candidate immune exposures from TCR beta sequences and from how often those sequences occurred across donors. An earlier analysis of some 600 of the donors applied high-throughput TCR beta sequencing to assess whether each TCR beta V gene segment acted as functional or pseudogenic. Donor age, sex, ethnicity and CMV serostatus were collected together with the repertoire data. A later genetic analysis took genome-wide SNP genotypes for about 65% of the roughly 670 donors and used that subset as a discovery cohort. Every repertoire in the discovery cohort had been generated on one and the same sequencing platform. Class I and class II HLA loci were covered by the typing at four-digit resolution. The number of donors typed differed by locus, with about 629-630 for A, B, C, DRB1 and DQB1, around 520 for DQA1, approximately 570 for DPA1, and some 450 for DPB1. Because of strong linkage in the cohort, four or five DR-DQ haplotypes were treated as single units for association and clustering. Across some 400 genotyped donors of the cohort, an average of 235,054 unique TCR beta nucleotide sequences per donor were sequenced, and approximately 17% of those sequences were non-productive.

Taken from cysteine to phenylalanine, the CDR3 has 14 residues. This entry keeps only the CDR3 DNA: 42 bases, framed from base 1. CDR1 and CDR2, looked up from the germline V gene (reference sequence), are GTSNPN and SVGIG. V is cut back by 0 bases and J by 6 bases, with 3 bases in the junction unmatched. The cohort was made up of around 720 healthy bone marrow donors. At the time of sampling, all cohort members were nominally healthy, though unrecorded immune exposures were likely present. The donor was CMV seronegative and was included in the group of a few hundred seronegative cohort members. A peripheral blood sample was collected from each donor, and TCR beta sequencing was performed on peripheral blood mononuclear cells. Genomic DNA was extracted from the blood cell samples with the Qiagen DNeasy Blood Extraction Kit. General findings and caveats noted by the study authors: The authors suggested that the approach could potentially be generalized to other disease states and immunological phenotypes. Because HLA typing was missing for some donors at each locus, association tests included only the typed subset. Roughly uniform sequencing depth across donors was assumed in presence/absence analyses, although this assumption may not hold. In a later genetic analysis, fewer N-insertions in productive TCRs were reported among donors in an Asian-associated ancestry cluster than the roughly 640-donor mean. A later analysis reported that several top co-occurrence clusters appeared linked to parvovirus B19, influenza, CMV and Epstein-Barr virus. The only immune exposure information available for the cohort was CMV serostatus. A later analysis found that TCR association rates varied across HLA loci, with DRB1 alleles showing the most associated TCRs and HLA-C alleles the fewest. Most TCR sequences were observed very rarely across donors, whereas some public TCRs were present in many individuals. In a later analysis, HLA-associated TCR beta chains were found to be more clonally expanded and to have lower generation probabilities than equally common non-associated chains. Linkage disequilibrium might explain the correlated functional status among segregating V segments, but an unknown experimental factor could not be excluded. Cytomegalovirus status was reported to be diagnosed by the classifier with high specificity and sensitivity in both the original and validation cohorts. According to a later analysis, most CMV-associated TCR beta chains appeared to be HLA-restricted, and the HLA associations seemed to be driven largely by CMV exposure. Because counts were too low, 15 or so rarely observed V segments, including chromosome 9 orphons, were excluded from the earlier analysis of several hundred of the donors. A cluster of highly shared sequence variants was judged likely to be a technical artifact of the sequencing pipeline. In a later genetic analysis, a missense DCLRE1C variant was associated with V-gene and J-gene trimming of TCR beta chains, and the association was replicated in an independent cohort. A later analysis associated 16,951 TCR beta sequences with specific HLA alleles at a false discovery rate of 0.05. The 87-base-pair reads could not distinguish some IMGT-functional V segments, including TRBV6-2 and TRBV6-3, so those segments were excluded. A further reported finding was that TCR beta sequences accurately predicted the HLA-A and HLA-B alleles for most subjects in the first cohort. In an earlier analysis of approximately 590 of the donors, most TCR beta V segments appeared in productive rearrangements about 87% or about 30% of the time, broadly matching IMGT annotations. In vitro tests confirmed that a few of the cytomegalovirus-associated TCR beta chains recognize cytomegalovirus antigens. The study gave a list of about 170 TCR beta chains associated with cytomegalovirus. Strong co-occurrence of HLA alleles, especially DR and DQ, made assigning TCR associations to individual alleles difficult. In this cohort, only TCR beta chains were sequenced, and detectable features were limited by the absence of alpha or paired-chain data.

This receptor was identified in a man aged 18-30 years in good health and CMV-seronegative. The sequence joins TRBV30 to TRBJ2-1; 9 bases in the junction line up with TRBD2. Sequenced input: PBMCs. The DNA is as follows: TGTGCCTGGAGTGTTGCGGGGGGGAGCAATGAGCAGTTCTTC. The resulting protein is CAWSVAGGSNEQFF. Joined to the reference TRBV30 and TRBJ2-1 proteins, this CDR3 gives the full variable domain: SQTIHQWPATLVQPVGSPLSLECTVEGTSNPNLYWYRQAAGRGLQLLFYSVGIGQISSEVPQNLSASRPQDRQFILSSKKLLLSDSGFYLCAWSVAGGSNEQFFGPGTRLTVL.